The rows below give T cell receptor beta chains drawn from one sample of a study of shared clonotypes between healthy human individuals. The method was immunoSEQ multiplex PCR; TCRdb's version includes in-frame clones alone and lacks a portion of them. In the table there are some 1,100,000 clones, about 80% of which are singletons. Sequencing was performed on memory CD4+ T cells from PBMCs. These receptors originate from a man younger than 35 in good health. Some clones in this sample may be carry-over from other donors' samples. CDR3s include the opening cysteine and the closing phenylalanine or tryptophan. A D gene is named only where the DNA matches it firmly. Some rows have no size entry. The others give once, few or many, or a class for an expanded clone.

clone_size: -; v_call: TRBV4-3; d_call: -; j_call: TRBJ2-1; cdr3_aa: CASSQDLADISYNEQFF; cdr3_nt: TGCGCCAGCAGCCAAGATCTGGCGGATATCTCCTACAATGAGCAGTTCTTC
clone_size: few; v_call: TRBV7-3; d_call: TRBD2; j_call: TRBJ2-1; cdr3_aa: CASSLGRGSEYNEQFF; cdr3_nt: TGTGCCAGCAGCTTAGGCCGCGGGAGTGAGTACAATGAGCAGTTCTTC
clone_size: -; v_call: TRBV28; d_call: TRBD2; j_call: TRBJ2-1; cdr3_aa: CASRPAGAKQFF; cdr3_nt: TGTGCCAGCAGGCCAGCGGGAGCCAAGCAGTTCTTC
clone_size: -; v_call: TRBV4-2; d_call: TRBD2; j_call: TRBJ2-3; cdr3_aa: CASSPRGLAGSEDTQYF; cdr3_nt: TGTGCCAGCAGCCCAAGGGGACTAGCGGGAAGTGAAGATACGCAGTATTTT
clone_size: -; v_call: TRBV28; d_call: -; j_call: TRBJ2-7; cdr3_aa: CASSFSDRGNNEQYF; cdr3_nt: TGTGCCAGCAGTTTTTCTGACAGAGGTAACAACGAGCAGTACTTC
clone_size: few; v_call: TRBV19; d_call: -; j_call: TRBJ1-5; cdr3_aa: CASSIGVSARAQHF; cdr3_nt: TGTGCCAGTAGTATTGGGGTCAGTGCCAGGGCCCAGCATTTT
clone_size: few; v_call: TRBV7-3; d_call: -; j_call: TRBJ2-3; cdr3_aa: CASSLTRRDTQYF; cdr3_nt: TGTGCCAGCAGCTTAACGCGGAGAGATACGCAGTATTTT
clone_size: -; v_call: TRBV11-1; d_call: TRBD2; j_call: TRBJ2-7; cdr3_aa: CASSFKRAGQPGAHEQYF; cdr3_nt: TGTGCCAGCAGCTTTAAGCGAGCGGGGCAGCCGGGCGCCCACGAGCAGTACTTC
clone_size: -; v_call: TRBV12-5; d_call: -; j_call: TRBJ2-5; cdr3_aa: CASGPQETQYF; cdr3_nt: TGTGCTAGTGGCCCCCAGGAGACCCAGTACTTC
clone_size: -; v_call: TRBV18; d_call: TRBD2; j_call: TRBJ2-3; cdr3_aa: CASSLKTSGRTDTQYF; cdr3_nt: TGTGCCAGCTCACTTAAGACTAGCGGGAGAACAGATACGCAGTATTTT
clone_size: -; v_call: TRBV5-1; d_call: TRBD2; j_call: TRBJ2-1; cdr3_aa: CASRSTSGSGDEQFF; cdr3_nt: TGCGCCAGCAGAAGCACTAGCGGTTCTGGGGATGAGCAGTTCTTC
clone_size: -; v_call: TRBV6-6; d_call: TRBD1; j_call: TRBJ1-5; cdr3_aa: CASNHGQGGQPQHF; cdr3_nt: TGTGCCAGCAACCACGGACAGGGAGGCCAGCCCCAGCATTTT
clone_size: -; v_call: TRBV5-4; d_call: -; j_call: TRBJ1-1; cdr3_aa: CASSLAGTPNTEAFF; cdr3_nt: TGTGCCAGCAGCTTGGCAGGAACCCCGAACACTGAAGCTTTCTTT
clone_size: -; v_call: TRBV27; d_call: -; j_call: TRBJ1-5; cdr3_aa: CASSPTFGGYQPQHF; cdr3_nt: TGTGCCAGCAGCCCAACTTTCGGGGGGTATCAGCCCCAGCATTTT
clone_size: -; v_call: TRBV28; d_call: -; j_call: TRBJ2-7; cdr3_aa: CASSFFSPGEYEQYF; cdr3_nt: TGTGCCAGCAGTTTTTTCTCACCAGGGGAGTACGAGCAGTACTTC
clone_size: many; v_call: TRBV5-1; d_call: TRBD1; j_call: TRBJ1-4; cdr3_aa: CASSRMTGSEKLFF; cdr3_nt: TGCGCCAGCAGCCGTATGACAGGGAGTGAAAAACTGTTTTTT
clone_size: once; v_call: TRBV13; d_call: -; j_call: TRBJ2-5; cdr3_aa: CASSSLGTGETQYF; cdr3_nt: TGTGCCAGCAGCTCCCTAGGGACCGGGGAGACCCAGTACTTC
clone_size: -; v_call: TRBV25-1; d_call: -; j_call: TRBJ1-2; cdr3_aa: CASRQDNEYGYTF; cdr3_nt: TGTGCCAGCAGACAGGACAACGAATATGGCTACACCTTC
clone_size: -; v_call: TRBV5-1; d_call: TRBD1; j_call: TRBJ1-4; cdr3_aa: CASSLAQGVVANEKLFF; cdr3_nt: TGCGCCAGCAGCTTGGCCCAGGGGGTCGTAGCTAATGAAAAACTGTTTTTT
clone_size: -; v_call: TRBV29-1; d_call: -; j_call: TRBJ2-5; cdr3_aa: CSVLRGEQETQYF; cdr3_nt: TGCAGCGTCCTGAGAGGGGAACAAGAGACCCAGTACTTC
clone_size: many; v_call: TRBV30; d_call: TRBD2; j_call: TRBJ2-1; cdr3_aa: CAWSNGLASNEQFF; cdr3_nt: TGTGCCTGGAGTAACGGACTAGCGAGCAATGAGCAGTTCTTC
clone_size: once; v_call: TRBV18; d_call: -; j_call: TRBJ1-5; cdr3_aa: CASSPLAGVDQPQHF; cdr3_nt: TGTGCCAGCTCACCACTGGCCGGGGTAGATCAGCCCCAGCATTTT
clone_size: -; v_call: TRBV18; d_call: -; j_call: TRBJ1-2; cdr3_aa: CASSPDLNGYGYTF; cdr3_nt: TGTGCCAGCTCACCCGACCTAAATGGCTATGGCTACACCTTC
clone_size: -; v_call: TRBV28; d_call: -; j_call: TRBJ2-5; cdr3_aa: CASRDEETQYF; cdr3_nt: TGTGCCAGCAGGGACGAAGAGACCCAGTACTTC
clone_size: -; v_call: TRBV7-9; d_call: -; j_call: TRBJ2-7; cdr3_aa: CASSPTGNYEQYF; cdr3_nt: TGTGCCAGCAGCCCCACAGGGAACTACGAGCAGTACTTC
clone_size: -; v_call: TRBV7-9; d_call: -; j_call: TRBJ2-1; cdr3_aa: CASSSTGHEQFF; cdr3_nt: TGTGCCAGCAGCAGCACAGGACATGAGCAGTTCTTC
clone_size: -; v_call: TRBV20-1; d_call: -; j_call: TRBJ1-2; cdr3_aa: CSATGVRGYTF; cdr3_nt: TGCAGTGCTACAGGGGTGAGGGGCTACACCTTC
clone_size: -; v_call: TRBV11-2; d_call: -; j_call: TRBJ1-1; cdr3_aa: CASSLSDLWNTEAFF; cdr3_nt: TGTGCCAGCAGCTTATCCGACCTTTGGAACACTGAAGCTTTCTTT
clone_size: -; v_call: TRBV6-5; d_call: -; j_call: TRBJ2-5; cdr3_aa: CASSSWTLSAQYF; cdr3_nt: TGTGCCAGCAGTTCCTGGACCCTTTCGGCCCAGTACTTC
clone_size: -; v_call: TRBV2; d_call: -; j_call: TRBJ1-1; cdr3_aa: CASREMAGTRNTEAFF; cdr3_nt: TGTGCCAGCAGAGAGATGGCCGGGACAAGGAACACTGAAGCTTTCTTT
clone_size: -; v_call: TRBV28; d_call: -; j_call: TRBJ1-2; cdr3_aa: CASSLSGGPSSGYTF; cdr3_nt: TGTGCCAGCAGTTTATCGGGGGGCCCTAGTAGCGGCTACACCTTC
clone_size: -; v_call: TRBV7-6; d_call: -; j_call: TRBJ2-7; cdr3_aa: CASSLLPYEQYF; cdr3_nt: TGTGCCAGCAGCTTGCTCCCCTACGAGCAGTACTTC
clone_size: -; v_call: TRBV28; d_call: -; j_call: TRBJ1-1; cdr3_aa: CASRVRGTDVGAFF; cdr3_nt: TGTGCCAGCAGAGTCCGGGGGACCGACGTGGGAGCTTTCTTT
clone_size: -; v_call: TRBV7-9; d_call: -; j_call: TRBJ2-1; cdr3_aa: CASTSGGYQFF; cdr3_nt: TGTGCCAGCACCTCTGGGGGGTACCAGTTCTTC
clone_size: few; v_call: TRBV27; d_call: -; j_call: TRBJ1-1; cdr3_aa: CASTPRVGRGNTEAFF; cdr3_nt: TGTGCCAGCACCCCCCGGGTCGGCAGGGGGAACACTGAAGCTTTCTTT
clone_size: -; v_call: TRBV7-9; d_call: TRBD1; j_call: TRBJ1-5; cdr3_aa: CASSSTGSNQPQHF; cdr3_nt: TGTGCCAGCAGCTCGACAGGGTCAAATCAGCCCCAGCATTTT
clone_size: -; v_call: TRBV30; d_call: -; j_call: TRBJ1-2; cdr3_aa: CAWTELANYGYIF; cdr3_nt: TGTGCCTGGACAGAGTTAGCTAACTATGGCTACATCTTC
clone_size: -; v_call: TRBV4-3; d_call: -; j_call: TRBJ2-7; cdr3_aa: CASSQGQALYEQYF; cdr3_nt: TGCGCCAGCAGCCAAGGACAGGCCCTTTACGAGCAGTACTTC
clone_size: -; v_call: TRBV4-2; d_call: -; j_call: TRBJ1-2; cdr3_aa: CASSQDAGRGAPNYGYTF; cdr3_nt: TGTGCCAGCAGCCAAGATGCGGGACGAGGGGCTCCTAACTATGGCTACACCTTC
clone_size: -; v_call: TRBV9; d_call: -; j_call: TRBJ1-2; cdr3_aa: CASSVGRGSYGYTF; cdr3_nt: TGTGCCAGCAGCGTAGGAAGGGGATCCTATGGCTACACCTTC
clone_size: -; v_call: TRBV28; d_call: -; j_call: TRBJ1-5; cdr3_aa: CASSLSTGVNQPQHF; cdr3_nt: TGTGCCAGCAGTTTAAGCACAGGTGTTAATCAGCCCCAGCATTTT
clone_size: few; v_call: TRBV7-8; d_call: -; j_call: TRBJ1-1; cdr3_aa: CASSPERGSGAFF; cdr3_nt: TGTGCCAGCAGCCCAGAAAGGGGCTCTGGAGCTTTCTTT
clone_size: -; v_call: TRBV7-2; d_call: -; j_call: TRBJ2-7; cdr3_aa: CASSAGPAYEQYF; cdr3_nt: TGTGCCAGCAGCGCAGGACCCGCCTACGAGCAGTACTTC
clone_size: -; v_call: TRBV6-5; d_call: -; j_call: TRBJ1-1; cdr3_aa: CASSYSIGRQNTEAFF; cdr3_nt: TGTGCCAGCAGTTACTCGATTGGGCGCCAGAACACTGAAGCTTTCTTT
clone_size: -; v_call: TRBV10-3; d_call: TRBD2; j_call: TRBJ2-3; cdr3_aa: CAINTIAGRTDTQYF; cdr3_nt: TGTGCCATCAATACTATAGCGGGTCGCACAGATACGCAGTATTTT
clone_size: -; v_call: TRBV2; d_call: -; j_call: TRBJ1-2; cdr3_aa: CASRVRENYGYTF; cdr3_nt: TGTGCCAGCAGAGTCAGGGAGAACTATGGCTACACCTTC
clone_size: -; v_call: TRBV2; d_call: -; j_call: TRBJ2-3; cdr3_aa: CASRSGSTDTQYF; cdr3_nt: TGTGCCAGCAGAAGCGGGAGCACAGATACGCAGTATTTT
clone_size: -; v_call: TRBV10-3; d_call: -; j_call: TRBJ1-2; cdr3_aa: CAIRGHNYGYTF; cdr3_nt: TGTGCCATCAGGGGACATAACTATGGCTACACCTTC